Detailed here is one TCR beta chain. This sample was included in a study of control samples from healthy donors and cancer patients. CDR3 length: 15 residues. Germline loops: CDR1 MNHNS, CDR2 SASEGT. V lost 3 bases and J 7 bases, leaving 13 bases between the germline ends. Data came from immunoSEQ multiplex PCR; TCRdb stores just in-frame clones and leaves some out. Of around 250,000 clones in the sample, over 75% were seen once. The source is a woman aged 55-70 years with lung cancer. The chain couples TRBV6-1 to TRBJ1-6, with a tentative D call TRBD1 (5 bases). Input material: PBMCs. The CDR3 loop is CASSDMGGPNSPLHF. CDR3 coding DNA: TGTGCCAGCAGTGATATGGGGGGACCAAATTCACCCCTCCACTTT.